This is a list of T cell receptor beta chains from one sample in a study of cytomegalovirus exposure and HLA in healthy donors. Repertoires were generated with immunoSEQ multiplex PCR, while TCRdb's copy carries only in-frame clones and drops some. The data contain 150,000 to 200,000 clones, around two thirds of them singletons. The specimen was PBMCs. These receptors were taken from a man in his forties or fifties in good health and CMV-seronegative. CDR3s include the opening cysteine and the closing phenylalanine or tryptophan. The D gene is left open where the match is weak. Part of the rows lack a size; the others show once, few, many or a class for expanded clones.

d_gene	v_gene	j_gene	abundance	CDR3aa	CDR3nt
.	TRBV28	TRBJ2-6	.	CASRGDHIGGSGANVLTF	TGTGCCAGCAGGGGTGATCACATAGGGGGTTCTGGGGCCAACGTCCTGACTTTC
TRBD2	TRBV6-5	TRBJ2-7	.	CASRPRAGGSYEQYF	TGTGCCAGCAGACCGAGAGCGGGGGGTAGCTACGAGCAGTACTTC
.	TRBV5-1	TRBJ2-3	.	CASSFAGQTSTDTQYF	TGCGCCAGCAGCTTTGCGGGGCAGACTAGCACAGATACGCAGTATTTT
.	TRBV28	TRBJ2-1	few	CASSSPPHRRSRYNEQFF	TGTGCCAGCAGTTCCCCCCCCCATAGAAGGAGCCGCTACAATGAGCAGTTCTTC
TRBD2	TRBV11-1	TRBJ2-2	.	CASSPLAGGRTGELFF	TGTGCCAGCAGCCCTCTAGCGGGGGGCAGGACCGGGGAGCTGTTTTTT
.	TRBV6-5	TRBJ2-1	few	CASSGGLDNEQFF	TGTGCCAGCAGTGGGGGCTTGGACAATGAGCAGTTCTTC
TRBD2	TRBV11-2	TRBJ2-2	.	CASSSGLAGGRSTGELFF	TGTGCCAGCAGCTCGGGACTAGCGGGGGGCCGAAGCACCGGGGAGCTGTTTTTT
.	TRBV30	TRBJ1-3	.	CAWSSSGLGNTIYF	TGTGCCTGGAGTTCATCGGGACTTGGAAACACCATATATTTT
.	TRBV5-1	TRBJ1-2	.	CASSLVGRVNYGYTF	TGCGCCAGCAGCTTGGTCGGCAGGGTCAACTATGGCTACACCTTC
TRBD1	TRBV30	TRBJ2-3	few	CAWNLGQGPTDTQYF	TGTGCCTGGAATCTGGGACAGGGGCCCACAGATACGCAGTATTTT
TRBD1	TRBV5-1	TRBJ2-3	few	CASSSGTGVRSDTQYF	TGCGCCAGCAGCTCCGGGACAGGGGTCAGGTCCGATACGCAGTATTTT
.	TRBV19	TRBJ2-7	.	CASSIGGGDEQYF	TGTGCCAGTAGTATAGGCGGAGGGGACGAGCAGTACTTC
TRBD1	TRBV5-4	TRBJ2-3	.	CASSFGQDSTDTQYF	TGTGCCAGCAGCTTTGGACAGGACTCCACAGATACGCAGTATTTT
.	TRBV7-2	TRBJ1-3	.	CASSLSRSGNTIYF	TGTGCCAGCAGCTTGTCCCGCTCTGGAAACACCATATATTTT
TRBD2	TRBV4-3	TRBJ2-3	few	CASSQDGTSGPDTQYF	TGCGCCAGCAGCCAAGACGGTACTAGCGGACCAGATACGCAGTATTTT
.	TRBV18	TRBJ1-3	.	CASSPLQESSGNTIYF	TGTGCCAGCTCACCGCTACAGGAGAGCTCTGGAAACACCATATATTTT
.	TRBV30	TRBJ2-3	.	CAWSPLAIGADTQYF	TGTGCCTGGAGTCCGCTAGCGATCGGAGCAGATACGCAGTATTTT
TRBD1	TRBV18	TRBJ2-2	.	CASSHKTGTNTGELFF	TGTGCCAGCTCACACAAGACAGGGACGAACACCGGGGAGCTGTTTTTT
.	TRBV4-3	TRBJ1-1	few	CASSPSTGTRNTEAFF	TGCGCCAGCAGCCCAAGCACCGGGACAAGGAACACTGAAGCTTTCTTT
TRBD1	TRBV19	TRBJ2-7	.	CASSISGQGIYEQYF	TGTGCCAGTAGTATCTCGGGACAGGGAATATACGAGCAGTACTTC
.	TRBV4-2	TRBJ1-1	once	CASSLPGHYTEAFF	TGTGCCAGCAGCCTCCCGGGACACTATACTGAAGCTTTCTTT
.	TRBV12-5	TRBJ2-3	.	CASGLERYTDTQYF	TGTGCTAGTGGTTTAGAACGGTACACAGATACGCAGTATTTT
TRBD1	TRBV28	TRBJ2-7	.	CASSTGTGGDYEQYF	TGTGCCAGCAGTACCGGGACAGGGGGCGACTACGAGCAGTACTTC
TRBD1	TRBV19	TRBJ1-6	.	CASSTTGTYNSPLHF	TGTGCCAGTAGTACGACAGGGACCTATAATTCACCCCTCCACTTT
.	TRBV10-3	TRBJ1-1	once	CAISELNVGPTEAFF	TGTGCCATCAGTGAGCTAAATGTGGGGCCCACTGAAGCTTTCTTT
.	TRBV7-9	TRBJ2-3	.	CSSSLGTTTGTDTQYF	TGTTCCAGCAGCTTAGGGACAACTACTGGCACAGATACGCAGTATTTT
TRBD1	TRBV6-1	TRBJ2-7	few	CASRDTGTGFKKQYF	TGTGCCAGCAGGGACACCGGGACAGGGTTCAAAAAGCAGTACTTC
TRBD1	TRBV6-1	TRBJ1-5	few	CASSEERTGTSRASQHF	TGTGCCAGCAGTGAAGAGAGGACAGGAACCTCTAGAGCGTCCCAGCATTTT
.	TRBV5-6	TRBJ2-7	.	CASSTGVTYEQYF	TGTGCCAGCAGCACCGGGGTTACCTACGAGCAGTACTTC
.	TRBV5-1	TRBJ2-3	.	CASSLGRQVTSTDTQYF	TGCGCCAGCAGCTTGGGGAGACAGGTGACTAGCACAGATACGCAGTATTTT
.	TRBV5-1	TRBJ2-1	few	CASSQTTRLEGNQFF	TGCGCCAGCTCCCAAACCACCCGACTAGAGGGAAATCAGTTCTTC
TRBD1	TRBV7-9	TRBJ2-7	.	CASSQGTGGGSGEQYF	TGTGCCAGCAGCCAAGGGACAGGGGGCGGATCGGGCGAGCAGTACTTC
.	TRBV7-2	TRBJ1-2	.	CASSSSAGNYGYTF	TGTGCCAGCAGCTCCTCCGCAGGGAACTATGGCTACACCTTC
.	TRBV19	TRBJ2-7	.	CASSVAEHYEQYF	TGTGCCAGTAGTGTTGCAGAACATTACGAGCAGTACTTC
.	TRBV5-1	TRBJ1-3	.	CASSFSPGNTIYF	TGCGCCAGCAGCTTCTCCCCGGGAAACACCATATATTTT
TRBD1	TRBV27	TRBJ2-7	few	CASSRGQGSYEQYF	TGTGCCAGCAGTCGCGGACAGGGGTCCTACGAGCAGTACTTC
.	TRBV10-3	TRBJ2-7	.	CAISESRGSDEQYF	TGTGCCATCAGTGAAAGCAGGGGCTCGGACGAGCAGTACTTC
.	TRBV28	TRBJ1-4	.	CASTPPGNEKLFF	TGTGCCAGCACCCCCCCAGGGAATGAAAAACTGTTTTTT
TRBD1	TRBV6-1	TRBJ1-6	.	CASSAWTDRGYNSPLHF	TGTGCCAGCAGTGCCTGGACTGACAGGGGGTATAATTCACCCCTCCACTTT
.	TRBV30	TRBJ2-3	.	CAWKNRFGGNLNRGSLTDTQYF	TGTGCCTGGAAAAACCGGTTCGGGGGTAACCTGAACAGGGGCTCGCTCACAGATACGCAGTATTTT
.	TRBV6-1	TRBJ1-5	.	CASFLGGGNQPQHF	TGTGCCAGCTTTCTGGGGGGAGGGAACCAGCCCCAGCATTTT
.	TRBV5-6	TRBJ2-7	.	CASSLLSVGEQYF	TGTGCCAGCAGCTTGTTGTCCGTCGGCGAGCAGTACTTC
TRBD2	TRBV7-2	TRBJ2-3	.	CASSLDGGASTDTQYF	TGTGCCAGCAGCTTAGACGGGGGGGCCAGTACAGATACGCAGTATTTT
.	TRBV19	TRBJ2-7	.	CATQQQGRYEQYF	TGTGCCACCCAACAACAGGGGAGGTACGAGCAGTACTTC